A selection of T cell receptor beta chains follows, all from one sample in a study of T cells in tuberculosis. Measured with immunoSEQ multiplex PCR; TCRdb has only the in-frame clones, and not every one. The sample lists roughly 35,000 clones; 92% were seen once. Source: PBMCs, taken at tuberculosis diagnosis. The receptors stem from an adult with tuberculosis. Some clones in this sample may be carry-over from other donors' samples. CDR3s include the opening cysteine and the closing phenylalanine or tryptophan. D genes are given only for firm matches. Size is omitted from some rows. Given values are once, few, many or a class for expanded clones.

J gene: TRBJ2-3
V gene: TRBV18
D gene: TRBD2
clone size: -
CDR3 DNA: TGTGCCAGCTCACCGGGGGGGATTGGTCGAGGCACAGATACGCAGTATTTT
CDR3 protein: CASSPGGIGRGTDTQYF

J gene: TRBJ2-3
V gene: TRBV5-1
D gene: -
clone size: -
CDR3 DNA: TGCGCCAGCAGCTTGGTAGCGAGTAGCACAGATACGCAGTATTTT
CDR3 protein: CASSLVASSTDTQYF

J gene: TRBJ2-7
V gene: TRBV19
D gene: -
clone size: -
CDR3 DNA: TGTGCCAGTAGTCAGGGGCTCGAGCAGTACTTC
CDR3 protein: CASSQGLEQYF

J gene: TRBJ1-5
V gene: TRBV19
D gene: TRBD1
clone size: medium-sized
CDR3 DNA: TGTGCCAGTAGTCGAGGGACAGCCCCAGATCAGCCCCAGCATTTT
CDR3 protein: CASSRGTAPDQPQHF

J gene: TRBJ1-2
V gene: TRBV5-1
D gene: -
clone size: -
CDR3 DNA: TGCGCCAGCAGCTTGGTGCGGGGAGGAGGGCCCCATGGCTACACCTTC
CDR3 protein: CASSLVRGGGPHGYTF

J gene: TRBJ1-1
V gene: TRBV19
D gene: TRBD1
clone size: -
CDR3 DNA: TGTGCCAGTAGTATCACCGGGACAGTGAACACTGAAGCTTTCTTT
CDR3 protein: CASSITGTVNTEAFF

J gene: TRBJ2-3
V gene: TRBV6-4
D gene: -
clone size: -
CDR3 DNA: TGTGCCAGCAGTGACTCTGGGGCAGGCACAGATACGCAGTATTTT
CDR3 protein: CASSDSGAGTDTQYF

J gene: TRBJ1-6
V gene: TRBV7-2
D gene: TRBD1
clone size: -
CDR3 DNA: TGTGCCAGCAGCTTATTGGGGACAGGGTCTTCACCCCTCCACTTT
CDR3 protein: CASSLLGTGSSPLHF

J gene: TRBJ2-2
V gene: TRBV15
D gene: TRBD1
clone size: -
CDR3 DNA: TGTGCCACCAGCGAGCCGGGACAGGGGGCGTCCGGGGAGCTGTTTTTT
CDR3 protein: CATSEPGQGASGELFF

J gene: TRBJ1-5
V gene: TRBV18
D gene: TRBD1
clone size: -
CDR3 DNA: TGTGCCAGCTCACCAAACAGGGGAAGTGATCAGCCCCAGCATTTT
CDR3 protein: CASSPNRGSDQPQHF

J gene: TRBJ1-2
V gene: TRBV6-6
D gene: TRBD1
clone size: -
CDR3 DNA: TGTGCCAGCAGTTACTCGGGACAGAAAGCTAACTATGGCTACACCTTC
CDR3 protein: CASSYSGQKANYGYTF

J gene: TRBJ1-2
V gene: TRBV10-3
D gene: TRBD1
clone size: -
CDR3 DNA: TGTGCCATCAGTGGGTCAAATACAGGGGGCCAGCGTGGCTACACCTTC
CDR3 protein: CAISGSNTGGQRGYTF

J gene: TRBJ2-2
V gene: TRBV18
D gene: TRBD2
clone size: -
CDR3 DNA: TGTGCCAGCTCACCACTGCGGCTAGCGGGGGGGCCAGGAAACACCGGGGAGCTGTTTTTT
CDR3 protein: CASSPLRLAGGPGNTGELFF

J gene: TRBJ1-1
V gene: TRBV10-3
D gene: -
clone size: -
CDR3 DNA: TGTGCCATCAGTGGATCGCGACAGGACACTGAAGCTTTCTTT
CDR3 protein: CAISGSRQDTEAFF

J gene: TRBJ2-1
V gene: TRBV5-6
D gene: TRBD1
clone size: -
CDR3 DNA: TGTGCCAGCAGCTTACGGTGGACAGGTGACAATGAGCAGTTCTTC
CDR3 protein: CASSLRWTGDNEQFF

J gene: TRBJ2-2
V gene: TRBV19
D gene: TRBD1
clone size: once
CDR3 DNA: TGTGCCAGTAGTATCAGGGGGAATGTCGGGGAGCTGTTTTTT
CDR3 protein: CASSIRGNVGELFF

J gene: TRBJ1-1
V gene: TRBV6-5
D gene: TRBD1
clone size: few
CDR3 DNA: TGTCCCGGACAGGGAAACACTGAAGCTTTCTTT
CDR3 protein: CPGQGNTEAFF

J gene: TRBJ2-2
V gene: TRBV27
D gene: TRBD1
clone size: -
CDR3 DNA: TGTGCCAGCAGTTTTAGGGACAGGGACACCGGGGAGCTGTTTTTT
CDR3 protein: CASSFRDRDTGELFF

J gene: TRBJ2-3
V gene: TRBV7-8
D gene: TRBD2
clone size: -
CDR3 DNA: TGTGCCAGCAGCCCTCTAGGACTAGCGGGGGGGCGGGATACGCAGTATTTT
CDR3 protein: CASSPLGLAGGRDTQYF

J gene: TRBJ2-1
V gene: TRBV10-2
D gene: TRBD1
clone size: -
CDR3 DNA: TGCGCCAGCAGGCAGGGGGCGCTGGCCAAGCAGTTCTTC
CDR3 protein: CASRQGALAKQFF

J gene: TRBJ1-2
V gene: TRBV11-2
D gene: TRBD1
clone size: -
CDR3 DNA: TGTGCCAGCAGCTTAGGGACAGGAGCTAACTATGGCTACACCTTC
CDR3 protein: CASSLGTGANYGYTF

J gene: TRBJ2-7
V gene: TRBV2
D gene: -
clone size: -
CDR3 DNA: TGTGCCAGCAGTACCCCGGGCTACGAGCAGTACTTC
CDR3 protein: CASSTPGYEQYF

J gene: TRBJ2-2
V gene: TRBV9
D gene: TRBD1
clone size: -
CDR3 DNA: TGTGCCAGCAGCCCTCGGACAGGCACCGGGGAGCTGTTTTTT
CDR3 protein: CASSPRTGTGELFF

J gene: TRBJ1-4
V gene: TRBV5-6
D gene: -
clone size: -
CDR3 DNA: TGTGCCAGCGGGACATACGCAACTAATGAAAAACTGTTTTTT
CDR3 protein: CASGTYATNEKLFF

J gene: TRBJ1-6
V gene: TRBV6-1
D gene: -
clone size: -
CDR3 DNA: TGTGCCAGCAGTGAAAAACAGAGTCCGATCTATAATTCACCCCTCCACTTT
CDR3 protein: CASSEKQSPIYNSPLHF

J gene: TRBJ1-6
V gene: TRBV7-8
D gene: -
clone size: -
CDR3 DNA: TGTGCCAGCCGAGTTAGGCCCCACGGGTCACCCCTCCACTTT
CDR3 protein: CASRVRPHGSPLHF

J gene: TRBJ2-3
V gene: TRBV7-2
D gene: TRBD2
clone size: -
CDR3 DNA: TGTGCCAGCAGCTTAAACATAGCGGGGGGGCTGATCACAGATACGCAGTATTTT
CDR3 protein: CASSLNIAGGLITDTQYF

J gene: TRBJ2-3
V gene: TRBV5-1
D gene: TRBD2
clone size: -
CDR3 DNA: TGCGCCAGCAGCTTGGGAGCCCTTGCGGGGGGCACAGATACGCAGTATTTT
CDR3 protein: CASSLGALAGGTDTQYF

J gene: TRBJ1-2
V gene: TRBV6-6
D gene: TRBD1
clone size: -
CDR3 DNA: TGTGCCAGCAGGCCACCGGGACAGGGGGCTTTTGGCTACACCTTC
CDR3 protein: CASRPPGQGAFGYTF

J gene: TRBJ1-2
V gene: TRBV27
D gene: TRBD1
clone size: -
CDR3 DNA: TGTGCCAGCAGTCCGGAAACAGGGGGGAGCTATGGCTACACCTTC
CDR3 protein: CASSPETGGSYGYTF

J gene: TRBJ2-1
V gene: TRBV19
D gene: TRBD1
clone size: once
CDR3 DNA: TGTGCCAGTAGTATTGTGGCAGGGGGCGGCTATGAGCAGTTCTTC
CDR3 protein: CASSIVAGGGYEQFF

J gene: TRBJ1-5
V gene: TRBV2
D gene: -
clone size: few
CDR3 DNA: TGTGCCAGCAGCCCGACAGCTAGCAATCAGCCCCAGCATTTT
CDR3 protein: CASSPTASNQPQHF

J gene: TRBJ1-2
V gene: TRBV19
D gene: TRBD1
clone size: -
CDR3 DNA: TGTGCCAGTAGTATGGCTGGGACAGATAGTCTTTCCTTTAACTATGGCTACACCTTC
CDR3 protein: CASSMAGTDSLSFNYGYTF

J gene: TRBJ2-3
V gene: TRBV10-3
D gene: TRBD1
clone size: -
CDR3 DNA: TGTGCCGTCACAGGGGACGCTTCCACAGATACGCAGTATTTT
CDR3 protein: CAVTGDASTDTQYF

J gene: TRBJ2-2
V gene: TRBV19
D gene: TRBD2
clone size: -
CDR3 DNA: TGTGCCAGTAGTATCCTTGGGACTATATACACCGGGGAGCTGTTTTTT
CDR3 protein: CASSILGTIYTGELFF

J gene: TRBJ2-7
V gene: TRBV10-1
D gene: TRBD1
clone size: -
CDR3 DNA: TGCGCCAGCAGCTCCGGGACAGCGTCCTACGAGCAGTACTTC
CDR3 protein: CASSSGTASYEQYF

J gene: TRBJ2-7
V gene: TRBV19
D gene: -
clone size: once
CDR3 DNA: TGTGCCAGTAGTTTGGGCCAGCCGTACGAGCAGTACTTC
CDR3 protein: CASSLGQPYEQYF